This TCR beta chain was identified in a study of T cell repertoires in cytomegalovirus infection. Overall study: Public TCR beta signatures were indicative of both CMV infection and a matching HLA type.

Study-wide results and limits: Using cumulative public TCR beta family frequency, the authors identified those who carried CMV together with the relevant HLA.

TCRdb re-called the reads with MiXCR, one entry per CDR3 protein. The sample contains about half a million distinct CDR3 sequences, 42% of which appear only once. Only one count was recorded for this clonotype. The antigen is not known. The CDR3 sequence is 13 residues long. Germline V lookup: CDR1 MNHNS, CDR2 SASEGT. Trimming left V 2 bases short and J 7 bases short, with 6 bases between. The sequence was collected from a human donor in good health (CMV status not recorded). Some clones in this sample may be carry-over from other donors' samples. The input for sequencing was cultured PBMCs, taken from culture after CMV antigen stimulation. The V gene is TRBV6-1, the J gene TRBJ1-6; D unresolved. In nucleotides, the CDR3 is TGTGCCAGCAGTGAAATCACCAATTCACCCCTCCACTTT. It encodes CASSEITNSPLHF.